Listed here are 12 T cell receptor beta chains from one sample, sequenced in a study of shared clonotypes between healthy human individuals. TCRdb's copy holds only in-frame clones and misses some; the assay was immunoSEQ multiplex PCR. This table holds approximately 2,300,000 clones, 85% to 95% found once. Sequences were obtained from naive CD4+ T cells from PBMCs. Subset here: CD45RA+ positively selected. The receptors here all came from a man aged 18 to 35 in good health. Some clones in this sample may be carry-over from other donors' samples.

The V gene is TRBV19, the J gene TRBJ2-3; D is perhaps TRBD2 (6 bases). Germline V gives CDR1 LNHDA, CDR2 SQIVND (reference sequence). V shed 7 bases and J shed 4 bases, with 12 bases lying between them. The CDR3 extends over 13 amino acids. The CDR3 bases are TGTGCCAGTACCGGGAGAGTCCCAGATACGCAGTATTTT. This encodes CASTGRVPDTQYF.

The chain couples TRBV28 to TRBJ2-5; D is ambiguous. V shed 7 bases and J shed 2 bases, with 14 bases lying between them. The CDR3 sequence is 14 residues long. Looked up from germline, CDR1 is MDHEN and CDR2 is SYDVKM. The chain's CDR3 is CASNGNGRQETQYF. CDR3 nucleotides: TGTGCCAGCAATGGAAACGGGCGGCAAGAGACCCAGTACTTC.

This clone appeared once. The chain combines TRBV5-4 with TRBJ2-3, with TRBD1 matching over 10 bases. The V and J ends lost 4 bases and 3 bases, in that order; junction bases with no gene match: 5. CDR1 is SGHNT and CDR2 is YYREEE in the germline V gene (reference sequence). CDR3 size: 15 residues. The CDR3: CASSLRTGGTDTQYF. DNA of the CDR3: TGTGCCAGCAGCCTGAGGACAGGGGGGACAGATACGCAGTATTTT.

This clone was found once. The chain couples TRBV5-1 to TRBJ1-6, with D tentatively TRBD1 (5 bases). Between the trimmed V and J ends, which lost 2 bases and 6 bases, there was a span of 6 bases. CDR1 is SGHRS and CDR2 is YFSETQ in the germline V gene. The CDR3 length is 13 residues. The CDR3: CASSFGGNSPLHF. The CDR3 region has the DNA TGCGCCAGCAGCTTCGGGGGTAATTCACCCCTCCACTTT.

Concerning this clone itself: The same CDR3 is also encoded by other DNA sequences in this sample. The CDR3 nucleotides read TGCGCCAGCAGCTTGGGTCCAGCTAACTATGGCTACACCTTC. The encoded protein is CASSLGPANYGYTF. The V call is TRBV5-1, the J call TRBJ1-2; no reliable D call. The CDR3 runs 14 residues. The germline CDR1 and CDR2 sequences are SGHRS and YFSETQ. Trimming shortened V by 0 bases and J by 0 bases, and 6 bases separated the two germline ends. Based on the CDR3 plus reference TRBV5-1 and TRBJ1-2, the full variable domain is KAGVTQTPRYLIKTRGQQVTLSCSPISGHRSVSWYQQTPGQGLQFLFEYFSETQRNKGNFPGRFSGRQFSNSRSEMNVSTLELGDSALYLCASSLGPANYGYTFGSGTRLTVV.

This chain uses TRBV28 with TRBJ2-7; 10 bases fit TRBD2. Germline V gene lookup returns CDR1 MDHEN and CDR2 SYDVKM. The CDR3 sequence is 17 residues long. J lost 1 base, V lost 2 bases, and 8 bases had no gene match. CDR3 loop: CASSLPGLAYTSYEQYF. The CDR3 DNA follows: TGTGCCAGCAGTTTACCGGGACTAGCGTACACTTCCTACGAGCAGTACTTC.

This chain uses TRBV5-1 with TRBJ1-4; 7 bases are shared with TRBD1. The CDR3 covers 14 residues. CDR1 and CDR2 from the germline V gene are SGHRS and YFSETQ. The V gene end was trimmed by 4 bases and the J gene end by 7 bases; junction bases not matched to a gene: 7. The CDR3 nucleotides are TGCGCCAGCAGCGAGGGACAGAGCTTTGAAAAACTGTTTTTT. It specifies CASSEGQSFEKLFF. The full variable domain, completed using reference TRBV5-1 and TRBJ1-4, is KAGVTQTPRYLIKTRGQQVTLSCSPISGHRSVSWYQQTPGQGLQFLFEYFSETQRNKGNFPGRFSGRQFSNSRSEMNVSTLELGDSALYLCASSEGQSFEKLFFGSGTQLSVL.

The rearrangement joins TRBV11-2 to TRBJ2-1; TRBD2 matches at 10 bases. CDR3 size: 14 residues. Germline CDR1 SGHAT, CDR2 FQNNGV. With 2 bases clipped from V and 14 bases from J, the junction kept 9 bases outside the gene matches. The CDR3 nucleotides read TGTGCCAGCAGCTTACGTCTAGCGGGAGTCGGGAAGTTCTTC. It codes for CASSLRLAGVGKFF. Full variable domain (outside the CDR3, taken from reference TRBV11-2 and TRBJ2-1): EAGVAQSPRYKIIEKRQSVAFWCNPISGHATLYWYQQILGQGPKLLIQFQNNGVVDDSQLPKDRFSAERLKGVDSTLKIQPAKLEDSAVYLCASSLRLAGVGKFFGPGTRLTVL.

The rearrangement links TRBV27 to TRBJ1-1; D not certain. Trimming took off 6 bases at V and 1 base at J, with 9 bases between the two ends. Germline V gene data show CDR1 as MNHEY and CDR2 as SMNVEV (reference sequence). This CDR3 contains 13 residues. The CDR3 sequence is CASRLSQNTEAFF. As DNA, the CDR3 is TGTGCCAGCAGGCTATCCCAGAACACTGAAGCTTTCTTT.

The CDR3 coding sequence is TGTGCCAGCAGGATTTATGGAGCAGGGGCCCAGTACTTC. This gives the protein CASRIYGAGAQYF. The rearrangement links TRBV27 to TRBJ2-5; weak D call: TRBD1 (6 bases). Trimming removed 6 bases from V and 9 bases from J, with 17 bases in between. The CDR3 contains 13 residues. Germline lookup yields CDR1 MNHEY and CDR2 SMNVEV (reference sequence).

The chain uses TRBV27 and TRBJ2-1; possibly TRBD1 for D (6 bases). The CDR3 spans 14 residues. The germline V gene encodes CDR1 MNHEY and CDR2 SMNVEV (reference sequence). Trimming took 5 bases from V and 8 from J, leaving 16 bases between them. In DNA form, the CDR3 reads TGTGCCAGCAGTCCAACAGCGTGGGGGCATGAGCAGTTCTTC. Encoded protein: CASSPTAWGHEQFF.

The chain couples TRBV7-9 to TRBJ2-7; D is unresolved. V was pared by 2 bases and J by 6 bases, with 5 bases between. The CDR3 loop spans 11 amino acids. Per germline, CDR1 SEHNR and CDR2 FQNEAQ (reference sequence). The CDR3 loop is CASSLLFEQYF. The CDR3 nucleotides read TGTGCCAGCAGCTTACTGTTCGAGCAGTACTTC.